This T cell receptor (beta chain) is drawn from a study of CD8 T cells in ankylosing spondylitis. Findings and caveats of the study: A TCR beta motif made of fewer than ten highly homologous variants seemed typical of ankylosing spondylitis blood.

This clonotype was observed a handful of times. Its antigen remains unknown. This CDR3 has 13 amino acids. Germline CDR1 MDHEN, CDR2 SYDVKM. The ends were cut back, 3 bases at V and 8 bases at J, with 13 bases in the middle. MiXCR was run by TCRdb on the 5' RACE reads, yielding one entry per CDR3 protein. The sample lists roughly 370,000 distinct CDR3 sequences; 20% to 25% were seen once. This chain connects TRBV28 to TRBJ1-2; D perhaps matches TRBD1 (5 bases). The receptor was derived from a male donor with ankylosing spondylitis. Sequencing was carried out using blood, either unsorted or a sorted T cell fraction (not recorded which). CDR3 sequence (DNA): TGTGCCAGCAGTTTTCGGAGGAGGGGCGGCTACACCTTC. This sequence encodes CASSFRRRGGYTF.